These 15 T cell receptor beta chains came from one sample sequenced in a study of neurological immune-mediated disorders. MiXCR was run by TCRdb on the 5' RACE reads, yielding one entry per CDR3 protein. The sample includes tens of thousands of distinct CDR3 sequences, approximately 10% of them seen just once. The sequencing sample was made of PBMCs. Receptor source: a man in his 60s in good health.

In its sample, this clonotype was seen many times. The J gene is TRBJ2-4, the V gene TRBV14; no firm D call. Germline V lookup: CDR1 SGHDN, CDR2 FVKESK. V was clipped by 1 base and J by 0 bases, with 16 bases between them. This CDR3 is built from 18 residues. CDR3 in DNA: TGTGCCAGCAGCCAAGGCTACTCCTCGACACCAGCCAAAAACATTCAGTACTTC. This codes for CASSQGYSSTPAKNIQYF.

This clonotype has at least ten counts. The chain joins TRBV20-1 to TRBJ2-7; D remains ambiguous. Trimming took off 2 bases at V and 3 bases at J, with 14 bases between the two ends. Germline assignment: CDR1 DFQATT and CDR2 SNEGSKA (reference sequence). This CDR3 is 14 amino acids long. The chain's CDR3 is CSARNRMVVYEQYF. The CDR3 nucleotides are TGCAGTGCTAGAAATCGTATGGTGGTCTACGAGCAGTACTTC.

This clonotype has a count of ten or more. The genes are TRBV28 and TRBJ1-1, with D tentatively TRBD1 (6 bases). Germline lookup yields CDR1 MDHEN and CDR2 SYDVKM. V lost 3 bases and J 11 bases, leaving 13 bases between the germline ends. This CDR3 has 12 amino acids. CDR3 DNA: TGTGCCAGCAGTTTCCGGGACACGGGGGCTTTCTTT. Translation: CASSFRDTGAFF. The variable domain in full, completed from reference TRBV28 and TRBJ1-1, reads DVKVTQSSRYLVKRTGEKVFLECVQDMDHENMFWYRQDPGLGLRLIYFSYDVKMKEKGDIPEGYSVSREKKERFSLILESASTNQTSMYLCASSFRDTGAFFGQGTRLTVV.

The sample holds many counts of this clonotype. This sequence joins TRBV5-6 and TRBJ1-2, with 8 bases lining up with TRBD1. The V gene end was trimmed by 1 base and the J gene end by 8 bases; junction bases not matched to a gene: 7. This CDR3 is built from 14 residues. Germline CDR1 is SGHDT and CDR2 is YYEEEE. CDR3 coding DNA: TGTGCCAGCAGCTTGTCAGGGGGCTTCGTAGGCTACACCTTC. It codes for CASSLSGGFVGYTF.

This clonotype was counted ten times or more. The CDR3 bases are TGCAGTGCTAAAAGGGCCCACGAGCAGTACTTC. Its translation: CSAKRAHEQYF. The V and J genes are TRBV20-1 and TRBJ2-7; no clear D. CDR1 and CDR2 from the germline V gene are DFQATT and SNEGSKA (reference sequence). The length of the CDR3 is 11 residues. Trimming pared 4 bases from V and 5 bases from J, leaving 9 bases between.

This clonotype was seen many times. V and J are TRBV2 and TRBJ1-2, with D unresolved. The CDR3 extends over 14 amino acids. Germline V lookup: CDR1 SNHLY, CDR2 FYNNEI. V gave up 2 bases and J gave up 4 bases, with 11 bases separating them. CDR3 protein: CASSETPPPYGYTF. CDR3 DNA sequence: TGTGCCAGCAGTGAAACCCCCCCTCCCTATGGCTACACCTTC.

This clonotype was detected ten times or more. The chain employs TRBV7-2 and TRBJ1-2; D may be TRBD1 (6 bases). The CDR3 is 13 residues long. Germline V gene sequence: CDR1 SGHTA, CDR2 FQGNSA. V shed 5 bases and J shed 4 bases, with 11 bases lying between them. CDR3 sequence (DNA): TGTGCCAGCAGCCCCCAACAGGGCTATGGCTACACCTTC. This encodes CASSPQQGYGYTF.

There are many counts of this clonotype. This rearrangement joins TRBV10-3 to TRBJ1-1; D uncertain. V lost 4 bases and J lost 1, with 13 bases in between. CDR3 length: 15 amino acids. The germline V gene has CDR1 ENHRY and CDR2 SYGVKD. The CDR3 loop is CAISGKGARNTEAFF. In DNA form, the CDR3 reads TGTGCCATCAGTGGGAAGGGTGCGAGGAACACTGAAGCTTTCTTT.

The rearrangement uses TRBV15 and TRBJ1-1; the D is unclear. The CDR3 loop spans 12 amino acids. V lost 3 bases and J lost 10, with 12 bases in between. CDR1 and CDR2 (germline): LNHNV, YYDKDF (reference sequence). The CDR3 coding sequence is TGTGCCACCAGCAGCTTGGAAGGAAGAGCTTTCTTT. This translates into CATSSLEGRAFF. Supplemented by reference TRBV15 and TRBJ1-1, the full variable domain reads DAMVIQNPRYQVTQFGKPVTLSCSQTLNHNVMYWYQQKSSQAPKLLFHYYDKDFNNEADTPDNFQSRRPNTSFCFLDIRSPGLGDTAMYLCATSSLEGRAFFGQGTRLTVV.

The sample holds a few counts of this clonotype. The gene calls are TRBV9 and TRBJ2-1, with D possibly being TRBD1 or TRBD2 (5 bases each). V shed 0 bases and J shed 2 bases, with 9 bases lying between them. CDR1 and CDR2 from the germline V gene are SGDLS and YYNGEE. The CDR3 is 15 residues long. CDR3 nucleotides: TGTGCCAGCAGCGTAGCTCAGGGAGCCTACAATGAGCAGTTCTTC. This codes for CASSVAQGAYNEQFF. Full variable domain (outside the CDR3, taken from reference TRBV9 and TRBJ2-1): DSGVTQTPKHLITATGQRVTLRCSPRSGDLSVYWYQQSLDQGLQFLIQYYNGEERAKGNILERFSAQQFPDLHSELNLSSLELGDSALYFCASSVAQGAYNEQFFGPGTRLTVL.

Concerning this clonotype itself: A much bigger clone sits one base away, suggesting this may be a read error. The V gene is TRBV20-1, the J gene TRBJ1-5, with 9 bases matching TRBD1. The germline V gene encodes CDR1 DFQATT and CDR2 SNEGSKA (reference sequence). The CDR3 length is 15 residues. The ends lost 5 bases at V and 3 bases at J; junction bases unmatched: 8. CDR3: CSAESTGGHNQPQHF. CDR3 nucleotides: TGCAGTGCTGAAAGCACAGGGGGCCACAATCAGCCCCAGCATTTT.

This clonotype was recorded many times. V and J are TRBV15 and TRBJ2-7, with a weak D call TRBD1 (5 bases). The V end was cut by 5 bases, the J end by 5 bases, with 16 bases between. This CDR3 comprises 14 residues. Germline V gives CDR1 LNHNV, CDR2 YYDKDF (reference sequence). In DNA form, the CDR3 reads TGTGCCACCAGCTTATCGACAGTCTACCACGAGCAGTACTTC. It specifies CATSLSTVYHEQYF.

This clonotype was recorded at least ten times. The chain employs TRBV5-1 and TRBJ2-3, with 10 bases identical to TRBD2. Looked up from germline, CDR1 is SGHRS and CDR2 is YFSETQ. CDR3 length: 17 residues. The ends lost 4 bases at V and 2 bases at J; junction bases unmatched: 10. CDR3 DNA: TGCGCCAGCAGCATGGAGGCTAGCGGGGGACCCACAGATACGCAGTATTTT. Protein product: CASSMEASGGPTDTQYF.

The J gene is TRBJ2-2, the V gene TRBV2; no reliable D call. Germline CDR1 reads SNHLY; CDR2 reads FYNNEI. V was clipped by 6 bases and J by 1 base, with 9 bases between them. The CDR3 has 14 amino acids. The CDR3 is CASSEYRNTGELFF. Here the CDR3 DNA reads TGTGCCAGCAGCGAGTACAGGAACACCGGGGAGCTGTTTTTT.

At least ten counts were recorded for this clonotype. The chain couples TRBV5-6 to TRBJ1-2, with D uncertain. The CDR3 is 14 residues long. The V and J ends lost 0 bases and 9 bases respectively, with 15 bases between them. Looked up from germline, CDR1 is SGHDT and CDR2 is YYEEEE. The CDR3 coding sequence is TGTGCCAGCAGCTTGGACTCCAACCTTCGGAGCTACACCTTC. This sequence encodes CASSLDSNLRSYTF.